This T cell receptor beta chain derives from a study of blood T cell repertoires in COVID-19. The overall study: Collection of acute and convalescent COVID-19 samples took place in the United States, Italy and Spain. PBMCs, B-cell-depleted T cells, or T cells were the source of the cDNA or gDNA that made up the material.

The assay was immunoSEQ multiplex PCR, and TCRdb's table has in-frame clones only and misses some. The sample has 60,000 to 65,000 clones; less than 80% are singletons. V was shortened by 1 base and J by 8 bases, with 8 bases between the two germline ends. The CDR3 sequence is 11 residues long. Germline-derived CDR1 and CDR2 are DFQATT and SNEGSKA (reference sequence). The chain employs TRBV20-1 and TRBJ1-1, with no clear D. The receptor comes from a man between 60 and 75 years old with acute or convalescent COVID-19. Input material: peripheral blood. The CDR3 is CSARGYREAFF. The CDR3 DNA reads TGCAGTGCTAGAGGGTACAGAGAAGCTTTCTTT.